The T cell receptor (beta chain) under discussion was sequenced for a study of neoadjuvant anti-PD-1 for oral cavity cancer. Across the study: Patients without progression got a fourth dose around day 43.

The method was immunoSEQ multiplex PCR; TCRdb's version includes in-frame clones alone and lacks a portion of them. The sample includes tens of thousands of clones, 75% to 80% of them seen just once. Germline V lookup: CDR1 MNHNS, CDR2 SASEGT. V lost 0 bases to trimming and J lost 7 bases; unmatched junction nucleotides: 9. The CDR3 runs 16 residues. Indicated time point: after neoadjuvant nivolumab, at surgical resection. The clonotype originates from a person between 40 and 85 years old with oral cavity squamous cell carcinoma. The V call is TRBV6-1, the J call TRBJ2-1, with 7 bases fitting TRBD2. This material consisted of PBMCs, taken after nivolumab (anti-PD-1) treatment. The CDR3 DNA reads as TGTGCCAGCAGTGAAGCCGGGCTCTTGGGGGGGAATGAGCAGTTCTTC. Its protein is CASSEAGLLGGNEQFF.